Sequencing of this T cell receptor beta chain was carried out in a study of neoadjuvant anti-PD-1 for oral cavity cancer. Analysis of PBMCs was direct, with no culture step. Germline lookup yields CDR1 SGHRS and CDR2 YFSETQ. The CDR3 runs to 12 residues. The V and J ends lost 4 bases and 7 bases respectively, with 6 bases between them. In the case of this clone: Its antigen is currently unknown.

Study-wide results and caveats: Pretreatment Treg/Th17 ratio correlated inversely with post-treatment tumor clonality.

Six replicates per PBMC sample, mostly from roughly 470 ng of genomic DNA. Using immunoSEQ multiplex PCR, the repertoire was profiled, and TCRdb retains in-frame clones only, with some absent. The sample consists of tens of thousands of clones, 83% of them appearing once. The sequence was collected from a person aged 35-79 years with oral cavity squamous cell carcinoma. Sequenced here: PBMCs, sampled before nivolumab (anti-PD-1) treatment. This sequence joins TRBV5-1 and TRBJ1-6; D unresolved. DNA of the CDR3: TGCGCCAGCAGCGAAATAAATTCACCCCTCCACTTT. Its protein is CASSEINSPLHF.